This TCR beta chain comes out of a study of blood T cells in healthy people across ages. Overall study findings and caveats: PBMC samples, being unsorted, prevented any conclusive comparison of naive and antigen-experienced cells.

From germline, CDR1 is SGHTA and CDR2 FQGNSA. Germline trimming cut 5 bases from V and 6 bases from J; bases unmatched to any gene: 5. This CDR3 comprises 15 residues. At least ten counts were recorded for this clonotype. Its target is not known. A J-beta primer mix and a sample-barcoded 5' primer were used in a second PCR of about 6 to 12 cycles. All cDNA molecules were each tagged by a template-switch adaptor with 12 random nucleotides. TCRdb reprocessed the 5' RACE reads via MiXCR and lists one record per CDR3 protein. The data hold nearly 800,000 distinct CDR3 sequences, with 20% to 30% observed a single time. These records were also assigned to another study, of T cells of mothers and their children. That work contributes: Relative to unrelated pairs, biologically related mother-child dyads exhibited marginally greater, non-significant overlap.

J is TRBJ2-1 and V is TRBV7-2, with 12 bases matching TRBD2. This sequence was found in a boy younger than 18 in good health. Sequences were obtained from blood. The CDR3 loop reads CASSRLAGGSNEQFF. The DNA of the CDR3 is TGTGCCAGCAGCCGCCTAGCGGGAGGGTCCAATGAGCAGTTCTTC.